This passage covers 18 T cell receptor beta chains from one sample sequenced in a study of blood T cell repertoires in COVID-19. Clones were sequenced by immunoSEQ multiplex PCR, and TCRdb holds only the in-frame ones, with some missing. There are 75,000 to 95,000 clones in the sample; more than 85% occur only once, and less than 2% lies in the top ten. Sample: peripheral blood. These receptors were taken from a man aged 60 to 75 with acute or convalescent COVID-19.

The rearrangement uses TRBV5-1 and TRBJ2-7; maybe TRBD1 (6 bases). The V end was cut by 8 bases, the J end by 0 bases, with 21 bases between. Germline V gene lookup returns CDR1 SGHRS and CDR2 YFSETQ. The CDR3 spans 16 residues. The CDR3 spells CARRVLLDRSSYEQYF. In DNA, the CDR3 is TGCGCCAGGAGGGTCTTACTGGACAGAAGCTCCTACGAGCAGTACTTC.

This chain links TRBV7-8 with TRBJ2-7; 9 bases fit TRBD2. Trimming removed 5 bases from V and 2 bases from J; junction bases left unmatched: 7. Germline values: CDR1 SGHVS, CDR2 FQNEAQ. CDR3 length: 15 residues. The CDR3 DNA follows: TGTGCCAGCAGCCCCGGGACTAGCAATCCCTACGAGCAGTACTTC. Its protein product is CASSPGTSNPYEQYF.

The V and J genes are TRBV7-8 and TRBJ2-3; D is possibly TRBD2 (5 bases). Trimming left V 1 base short and J 6 bases short, with 8 bases between. This CDR3 contains 13 residues. Germline V lookup: CDR1 SGHVS, CDR2 FQNEAQ. The CDR3 sequence is CASSLGRGDTQYF. CDR3 DNA: TGTGCCAGCAGCTTAGGAAGAGGGGATACGCAGTATTTT.

V gene TRBV5-4 combines with J gene TRBJ1-2; D is possibly TRBD1 (6 bases). Per germline, CDR1 SGHNT and CDR2 YYREEE (reference sequence). This CDR3 has 15 residues. Trimming left V 0 bases short and J 0 bases short, with 9 bases between. This chain's CDR3 is CASSLDRVANYGYTF. CDR3 in DNA: TGTGCCAGCAGCTTGGACAGGGTAGCTAACTATGGCTACACCTTC.

In DNA form, the CDR3 reads TGTGCCAGTAGTCTTGGGCAGGGGGTGGGCGAGACCCAGTACTTC. It yields the protein CASSLGQGVGETQYF. The V gene is TRBV19, the J gene TRBJ2-5; 7 bases are a match to TRBD1. CDR3 size: 15 residues. Trimming took 5 bases from V and 5 from J; bases not matched to a gene: 11. Germline V CDR1 and CDR2: LNHDA, SQIVND (reference sequence).

This sequence joins TRBV29-1 and TRBJ2-7, with D perhaps matching TRBD2 (6 bases). CDR1 SQVTM and CDR2 ANQGSEA come from the germline V gene. Trimming removed 6 bases at V and 3 bases at J, with 9 bases between. This CDR3 region has 11 residues. The CDR3 coding sequence is TGCAGCGTCAGACTAGACTACGAGCAGTACTTC. Protein sequence: CSVRLDYEQYF.

This clone occurred once. CDR3 sequence: CASSPGSRNQPQHF. Written as DNA, the CDR3 is TGTGCCAGCAGTCCGGGGAGTCGCAATCAGCCCCAGCATTTT. The genes are TRBV27 and TRBJ1-5, with unresolved D. Per the germline V gene, CDR1 is MNHEY and CDR2 is SMNVEV (reference sequence). The CDR3 is 14 residues long. The V and J ends lost 5 bases and 2 bases respectively, with 10 bases between them.

The V gene is TRBV28, the J gene TRBJ1-1; 7 bases map to TRBD1. The V gene's germline CDR1 is MDHEN and CDR2 SYDVKM. V was clipped by 5 bases and J by 10 bases; unmatched bases: 10. The CDR3 runs 13 residues. The CDR3 here is CASSPTDRVVAFF. Here the CDR3 DNA reads TGTGCCAGCAGTCCCACAGACAGGGTGGTAGCTTTCTTT.

The V call is TRBV2, the J call TRBJ1-2; D remains ambiguous. Per germline, CDR1 SNHLY and CDR2 FYNNEI. Trimming pared 4 bases from V and 4 bases from J, leaving 10 bases between. There are 13 residues in the CDR3. CDR3 bases: TGTGCCAGCAGTGGAGGTGCGGGCTATGGCTACACCTTC. This codes for CASSGGAGYGYTF.

The chain employs TRBV28 and TRBJ2-2; 7 bases match TRBD2. V shed 4 bases and J 1 base; nucleotides not matched to a gene: 3. Germline CDR1 and CDR2: MDHEN and SYDVKM. CDR3 length: 15 residues. CDR3 protein: CASSSAGVNTGELFF. CDR3 nucleotide sequence: TGTGCCAGCAGTTCGGCGGGAGTGAACACCGGGGAGCTGTTTTTT.

This chain connects TRBV11-3 to TRBJ2-2; 7 nucleotides match TRBD1. The junction had 16 bases not matched to a gene; V was cut back by 8 bases and J by 7 bases. Germline CDR1 is SGHNT and CDR2 is YENEEA. This CDR3 contains 16 residues. This chain's CDR3 is CASGSQGGLGGGELFF. In DNA form, the CDR3 reads TGTGCCAGCGGATCTCAAGGGGGCCTTGGGGGCGGGGAGCTGTTTTTT.

The gene calls are TRBV28 and TRBJ2-7, with 9 bases matching TRBD1. Germline V lookup: CDR1 MDHEN, CDR2 SYDVKM. V lost 6 bases to trimming and J lost 2 bases; unmatched junction nucleotides: 8. This CDR3 region has 15 residues. CDR3 loop: CASSPQGAAAYEQYF. The CDR3 nucleotides are TGTGCCAGCAGCCCACAGGGGGCGGCCGCCTACGAGCAGTACTTC.

There are a few counts of this clone. V and J are TRBV19 and TRBJ1-2; the match to TRBD1 covers 7 bases. With V trimmed by 2 bases and J by 8 bases, 8 bases remained unmatched. CDR1 LNHDA and CDR2 SQIVND come from the germline V gene (reference sequence). The CDR3 length is 14 residues. CDR3 coding DNA: TGTGCCAGTAGTATAACAGGGGAGAGAGGGGGCTACACCTTC. This gives the protein CASSITGERGGYTF.

The chain is built from TRBV19 and TRBJ1-3; possibly TRBD1 for D (5 bases). The germline CDR1 and CDR2 sequences are LNHDA and SQIVND (reference sequence). V lost 7 bases to trimming and J lost 0 bases, with 25 bases between them. There are 19 residues in the CDR3. The CDR3 spells CASTDGPATGFVSGNTIYF. CDR3 nucleotides: TGTGCCAGTACCGATGGGCCGGCCACAGGATTTGTCTCTGGAAACACCATATATTTT.

The V call is TRBV6-6, the J call TRBJ2-6; 8 bases line up with TRBD1. Trimming at V came to 6 bases and at J to 2 bases, leaving 6 bases not matched to a gene. Germline V lookup: CDR1 MNHNY, CDR2 SVGAGI (reference sequence). The length of the CDR3 is 16 residues. CDR3 in DNA: TGTGCCAGCAGCTCACAGGGGGAGGCTGGGGCCAACGTCCTGACTTTC. Its protein product is CASSSQGEAGANVLTF.

The rearrangement joins TRBV3-1 (or the pseudogene TRBV3-2) to TRBJ1-4, with D maybe TRBD1 (6 bases). The CDR3 sequence is 15 residues long. V dropped 4 bases and J dropped 5 bases, with 14 bases sitting between them. Germline V gene data show CDR1 as LGHDT and CDR2 as YNNKEL (reference sequence). CDR3: CASSPSTGSNEKLFF. DNA for the CDR3: TGTGCCAGCAGCCCTTCGACAGGTTCGAATGAAAAACTGTTTTTT.

The rearrangement links TRBV5-4 to TRBJ2-7; 10 nucleotides match TRBD1. The CDR3 totals 16 residues. Germline lookup yields CDR1 SGHNT and CDR2 YYREEE (reference sequence). V shed 2 bases, J shed 2 bases, and the junction held 7 bases outside the gene matches. DNA for the CDR3: TGTGCCAGCAGCTTCGGGACAGGGGCGCGAACCTACGAGCAGTACTTC. Translation gives CASSFGTGARTYEQYF. Together with reference TRBV5-4 and TRBJ2-7, the CDR3 gives the full variable domain: ETGVTQSPTHLIKTRGQQVTLRCSSQSGHNTVSWYQQALGQGPQFIFQYYREEENGRGNFPPRFSGLQFPNYSSELNVNALELDDSALYLCASSFGTGARTYEQYFGPGTRLTVT.

This rearrangement joins TRBV7-2 to TRBJ2-5; D is ambiguous. V lost 1 base to trimming and J lost 1 base, with 7 bases between them. The germline V gene encodes CDR1 SGHTA and CDR2 FQGNSA. The CDR3 totals 14 residues. CDR3 residues: CASSLDPGQETQYF. In DNA form, the CDR3 reads TGTGCCAGCAGCTTAGACCCAGGCCAAGAGACCCAGTACTTC.